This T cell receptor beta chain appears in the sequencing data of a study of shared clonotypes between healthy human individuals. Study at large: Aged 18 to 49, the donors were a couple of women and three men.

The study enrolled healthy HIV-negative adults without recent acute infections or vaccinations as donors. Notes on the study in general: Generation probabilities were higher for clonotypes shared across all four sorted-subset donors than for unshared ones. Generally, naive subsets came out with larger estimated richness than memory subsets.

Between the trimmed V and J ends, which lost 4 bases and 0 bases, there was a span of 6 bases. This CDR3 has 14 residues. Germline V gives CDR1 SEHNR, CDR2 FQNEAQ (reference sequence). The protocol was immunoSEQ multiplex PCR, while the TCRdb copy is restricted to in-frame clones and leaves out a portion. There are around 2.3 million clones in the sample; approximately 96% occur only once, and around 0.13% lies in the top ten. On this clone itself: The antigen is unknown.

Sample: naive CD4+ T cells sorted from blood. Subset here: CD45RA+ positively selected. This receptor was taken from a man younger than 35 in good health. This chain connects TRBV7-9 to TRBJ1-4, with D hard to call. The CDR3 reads CASSSHATNEKLFF. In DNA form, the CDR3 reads TGTGCCAGCAGCTCCCATGCAACTAATGAAAAACTGTTTTTT.